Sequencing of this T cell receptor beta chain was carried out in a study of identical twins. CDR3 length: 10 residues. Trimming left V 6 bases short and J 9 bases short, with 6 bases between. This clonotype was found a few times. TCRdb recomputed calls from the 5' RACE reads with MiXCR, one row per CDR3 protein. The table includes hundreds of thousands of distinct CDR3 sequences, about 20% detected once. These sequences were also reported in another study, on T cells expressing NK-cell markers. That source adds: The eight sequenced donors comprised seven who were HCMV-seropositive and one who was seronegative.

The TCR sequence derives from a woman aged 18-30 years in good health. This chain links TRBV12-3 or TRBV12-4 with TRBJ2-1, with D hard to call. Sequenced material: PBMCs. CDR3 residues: CASSRSEQFF. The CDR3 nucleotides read TGTGCCAGCAGCAGGAGTGAGCAGTTCTTC.